The TCR beta chain described here comes from a study of cytomegalovirus exposure and HLA in healthy donors. General study points: According to the study, 150 to 200 TCR beta chains were cytomegalovirus-associated.

CDR3 length: 12 amino acids. Germline assignment: CDR1 SNHLY and CDR2 FYNNEI. V was clipped by 2 bases and J by 9 bases; unmatched bases: 2. 60 Vbeta and 13 Jbeta primers were used in PCR. Libraries were prepared by immunoSEQ multiplex PCR; TCRdb keeps only in-frame clonotypes and omits some of them. The sample records about 130,000 clones, nearly 80% being singletons. Concerning this clone: Its antigen is unidentified.

The rearrangement links TRBV2 to TRBJ2-3; 7 bases match TRBD2. Sequencing was carried out using PBMCs. This TCR derives from a man younger than 45 in good health and CMV-seronegative. The CDR3 bases are TGTGCCAGCAGTGAAAGGGACTACACGCAGTATTTT. Residues: CASSERDYTQYF.